This entry describes one TCR beta chain. Its antigen remains unidentified. No much larger clone is present one base from it, and per-base qualities are unavailable. Relative to germline, V is 0 bases shorter and J is 1 base shorter, with 9 bases between their ends. The CDR3 holds 15 amino acids from the cysteine to the phenylalanine. Solely the CDR3 DNA is kept, with 45 bases framed from the first base. CDR1 and CDR2 were assigned from the germline V gene (reference sequence) as SEHNR and FQNEAQ. The sequencing machine was an Illumina NovaSeq 6000. cDNA libraries for TCRalpha and TCRbeta were prepared by 5'RACE using constant-segment primers, with sample barcodes and unique molecular identifiers added. Trizol reagent was used to extract RNA from every sample. Amplification of the libraries took two PCR steps, and the second step added a second sample barcode plus Illumina TruSeq adapters. Libraries were sequenced on an Illumina NovaSeq with 2 x 150 bp paired-end reads. Per the original workflow: With migec v1.2.7, reads were demultiplexed and then collapsed into UMI-guided consensus sequences. Using mixcr v2.1.11, the UMI consensuses were aligned to TRA and TRB V and J templates and assembled into clonotypes. Expanded or contracted clonotypes were those called significant by both edgeR and NoisET, with noise models trained on biological replicates. edgeR calls used a false discovery rate-adjusted p below 0.01 and a log2 fold-change threshold of 1. PCA with hierarchical clustering of max-normalized trajectories of the 1000 most abundant clonotypes was used as exploratory dynamics analysis. The CD4 or CD8 phenotype of responding clones was assigned using the separately sequenced CD4+ and CD8+ repertoires. TCRdb reanalyzed the raw reads on its own, using fastp at Q25 for trimming and MiXCR for clone calling, and kept in-frame beta chains. Rows merge per CDR3 protein into single entries with the most common DNA and genes. The V and J calls follow TCRdb's processing rather than the paper's. In this sample the table shows fewer than 110,000 distinct CDR3 sequences, approximately 15% of which occur a single time. 30% to 45% of the sample lies in the top ten.

The data belong to a study of T-cell memory formation after mild COVID-19 (dated by TCRdb to about 2021). With respect to the entire study: TCR sequence clusters from the two donors were largely donor specific. In a couple of donors, T-cell clones that expanded and contracted after mild COVID-19 were tracked by sequencing TCRalpha and TCRbeta repertoires over time. The cohort comprised two young, previously healthy adult volunteers, one female and one male. Overall study results and their limits: Clones that contracted from day 15 to 85 showed balanced CD4/CD8 phenotypes, whereas a second wave of clones that expanded from day 15 to 37 leaned towards CD4+. The study covered only two mild cases, and larger cohorts including severe cases with pre-infection samples were considered necessary. The second-wave clones that peaked on day 37 were not confirmed to be SARS-CoV-2 specific. Contracting CD4+ clones turned up mainly in the CM and EM memory subsets, whereas EMRA was where CD8+ clones were enriched. Some responding clones were detected in pre-infection memory, which suggested that pre-existing cross-reactive memory T cells had joined the SARS-CoV-2 response.

Ficoll-Paque density gradient centrifugation was the method used to isolate PBMCs. The sequencing sample was made of PBMCs or a T cell subset sorted from them (not recorded which). Recombination joined TRBV7-9 with TRBJ1-1, and perhaps TRBD1 as D gene, on 6 matching bases. The TCR was taken from a man between 18 and 35 years old who had mild COVID-19 (a few samples of this study predate the infection). The sample titles of this study are shuffled in the database, so cell type and time point are left out; the donor was told from shared clones. Read as DNA, the sequence is TGTGCCAGCAGCTTAGCTGTGGGGGCGAACACTGAAGCTTTCTTT. It translates to CASSLAVGANTEAFF. With all but the CDR3 taken from the reference TRBV7-9 and TRBJ1-1 genes, the full variable domain is: DTGVSQNPRHKITKRGQNVTFRCDPISEHNRLYWYRQTLGQGPEFLTYFQNEAQLEKSRLLSDRFSAERPKGSFSTLEIQRTEQGDSAMYLCASSLAVGANTEAFFGQGTRLTVV.